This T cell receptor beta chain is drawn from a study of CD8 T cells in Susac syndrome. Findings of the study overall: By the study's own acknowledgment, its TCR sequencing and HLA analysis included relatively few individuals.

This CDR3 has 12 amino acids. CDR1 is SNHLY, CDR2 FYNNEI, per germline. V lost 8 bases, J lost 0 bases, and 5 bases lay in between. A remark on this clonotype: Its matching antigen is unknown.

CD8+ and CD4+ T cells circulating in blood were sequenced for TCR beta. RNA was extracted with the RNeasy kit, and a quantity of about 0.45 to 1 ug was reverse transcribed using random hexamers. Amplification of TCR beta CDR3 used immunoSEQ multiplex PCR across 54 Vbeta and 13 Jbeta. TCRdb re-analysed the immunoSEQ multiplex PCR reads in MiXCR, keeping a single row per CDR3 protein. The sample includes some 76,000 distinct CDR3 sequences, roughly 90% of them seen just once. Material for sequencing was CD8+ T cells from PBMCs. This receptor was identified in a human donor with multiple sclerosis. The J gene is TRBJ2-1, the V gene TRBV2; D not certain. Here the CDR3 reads CASDRSYNEQFF. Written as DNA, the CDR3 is TGTGCCAGCGATCGCTCCTACAATGAGCAGTTCTTC. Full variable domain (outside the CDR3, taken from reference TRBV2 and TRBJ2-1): EPEVTQTPSHQVTQMGQEVILRCVPISNHLYFYWYRQILGQKVEFLVSFYNNEISEKSEIFDDQFSVERPDGSNFTLKIRSTKLEDSAMYFCASDRSYNEQFFGPGTRLTVL.